The clone carrying this T cell receptor beta chain was observed a handful of times. Germline V gene lookup returns CDR1 MDHEN and CDR2 SYDVKM. The CDR3 sequence is 17 residues long. J was trimmed by 0 bases and V by 3 bases; bases with no gene match: 5. The source of the sample is a study of T-cell reconstitution after alpha-beta-depleted transplantation in children. Unique molecular identifiers tagged the TCRbeta library. TCRdb recomputed calls from the PCR reads with MiXCR, one row per CDR3 protein. The sample has roughly 300,000 distinct CDR3 sequences, 9.9% seen once; the top ten hold about 9.5%. This chain connects TRBV28 to TRBJ2-1; 10 nucleotides line up with TRBD2. The sequence came from a human donor who donated a stem cell graft to a child with SCID. Here the sequenced sample was PBMCs from the stem cell graft donor, taken from the stem cell graft. DNA of the CDR3: TGTGCCAGCAGTTTTGGTAGCGGGGGGAGCTCCTACAATGAGCAGTTCTTC. It encodes CASSFGSGGSSYNEQFF.